This record looks at one T cell receptor beta chain sequence and its context. Its antigen specificity is not known. Per-base quality was not reported, and no clone a single base away is much larger than it. The sample belongs to a study of brain T cells in children with intractable seizures (dated by TCRdb to the early 2020s). With regard to the full study: Resected brain tissue from more than 40 pediatric epilepsy surgery cases was first screened for immune gene transcripts using a NanoString immunology panel. Among the approximately 12 selected surgery cases, pre-surgery blood was additionally sequenced for eight, leaving four cases with brain tissue only.

From its cysteine to its phenylalanine, the CDR3 spans 12 amino acids. Just the 36-base CDR3 DNA is kept, in frame starting at base 1. Trimming takes 3 bases from V and 1 base from J, and the germline ends sit 3 bases apart. From the germline V gene, CDR1 is MNHNS and CDR2 is SASEGT. General conclusions and limits of the study: The patients' HCMV serostatus was not known, and viral specificity was inferred solely from CDR3 sequence similarity. Because pre- and post-surgery blood were sequenced to different depths, clones absent from the pre-surgery sample may reflect undersampling.

Interpreted using the paper, the time point label stands for: blood from clinic visit 5 months post-surgery; TSC patient then seizure free. The surgery cases that showed the highest brain T cell transcript signatures were chosen for TCR beta chain sequencing of brain tissue, and of blood when it was available. Prior to surgery, the patients had been treated with at least one anti-epileptic drug. The TCR-sequenced patients were children whose drug-resistant epilepsy was caused by tuberous sclerosis complex, focal cortical dysplasia, Rasmussen encephalitis or hemimegalencephaly. The Monarch genomic DNA purification kit was used to extract bulk genomic DNA from unsorted brain tissue and from whole blood. The immunoSEQ assay was used to generate TCR beta chain sequences from genomic DNA. The published analysis was carried out like this. Any CDR3 sequence that did not begin with the conserved framework cysteine at position 104 was removed by hand. Clonality was calculated as one minus the normalized Shannon's Diversity Index, with values ranging from 0 (maximal diversity) to 1 (oligoclonal). Differences in the frequency of the same CDR3 between samples, such as brain versus blood, were assessed with chi-squared comparison-of-proportions tests. Public clonotypes were identified by searching immuneACCESS, and similarity to known antiviral clonotypes was assessed with the VDJdb browser. Here the immuneACCESS table is served through TCRdb, limited to in-frame sequences with V and J called. Missing clones are a known gap in these copies; in checked studies unresolved V genes cover under half, and the rest lacks a known reason. The V and J calls and clone size are taken from that table; D and trimming were inferred from the DNA. This sample gives under 400,000 clones in total; roughly 93% of them show up just once. The ten largest clones represent 5% to 7% of the sample.

Sequenced here: peripheral blood, sampled about 5 months after surgery. The TCR originated in a boy younger than two with tuberous sclerosis and intractable seizures. The rearrangement combines TRBV6-1 with TRBJ1-1, with the identity of the D gene unclear. The nucleotide sequence is given as TGTGCCAGCAGTGAGAGGAACACTGAAGCTTTCTTT. Its protein reads: CASSERNTEAFF.